The clone carrying this T cell receptor (beta chain) was counted once. In the original analysis: Reference gene primer amplification gave nucleated cell count estimates. Sequencing used immunoSEQ multiplex PCR; TCRdb keeps in-frame clones, though not all of them. That table gives V, J and clone size, and the DNA gave D and trimming. The sample lists 150,000 to 200,000 clones, approximately 83% seen once, with roughly 13% in the top ten. The CDR3 has 14 residues. Germline V lookup: CDR1 SNHLY, CDR2 FYNNEI. Trimming cost V 6 bases and J 6 bases, with 15 bases left between them. The entry originates in a study of blood T cell repertoires in COVID-19. Background on the study: PBMCs, B-cell-depleted T cells, or T cells were the source of the cDNA or gDNA that made up the material.

This receptor was identified in a man between 65 and 85 years old who had recovered from COVID-19. This chain uses TRBV2 with TRBJ2-1, with D possibly TRBD1 on 6 matching bases. Sequencing used peripheral blood. This CDR3 reads CASSLDSYVNEQFF. The CDR3 DNA is TGTGCCAGCAGCCTGGACAGTTATGTCAATGAGCAGTTCTTC.